Listed below are T cell receptor beta chains from one sample, sequenced in a study of shared clonotypes between healthy human individuals. Sequenced by immunoSEQ multiplex PCR; TCRdb stores in-frame clones only, minus some. This table has roughly 2.1 million clones, approximately 94% appearing once. The sample was naive CD8+ T cells from PBMCs. The receptors were sampled from a man aged 18 to 29 in good health. Some clones in this sample may be carry-over from other donors' samples. Both conserved end residues are part of each CDR3. D genes are given only for firm matches. Size is omitted from some rows. Given values are once, few, many or a class for expanded clones.

d_call: -; j_call: TRBJ2-7; v_call: TRBV30; cdr3_length: 15; clone_size: -; cdr3_aa: CACTFPQRPSYEQYF; cdr3_nt: TGTGCCTGCACGTTCCCCCAGCGACCATCCTACGAGCAGTACTTC
d_call: -; j_call: TRBJ1-4; v_call: TRBV9; cdr3_length: 15; clone_size: -; cdr3_aa: CASSGGTGGNEKLFF; cdr3_nt: TGTGCCAGCAGCGGAGGGACGGGGGGAAATGAAAAACTGTTTTTT
d_call: -; j_call: TRBJ1-1; v_call: TRBV29-1; cdr3_length: 10; clone_size: -; cdr3_aa: CSVGLSEAFF; cdr3_nt: TGCAGCGTTGGACTCTCTGAAGCTTTCTTT
d_call: -; j_call: TRBJ2-7; v_call: TRBV18; cdr3_length: 16; clone_size: -; cdr3_aa: CASSPTGGRGWSEQYF; cdr3_nt: TGTGCCAGCTCACCAACCGGGGGCAGGGGATGGTCCGAGCAGTACTTC
d_call: -; j_call: TRBJ2-7; v_call: TRBV27; cdr3_length: 15; clone_size: -; cdr3_aa: CASSLSWRQSYEQYF; cdr3_nt: TGTGCCAGCAGTTTATCGTGGCGTCAGTCCTACGAGCAGTACTTC
d_call: -; j_call: TRBJ2-1; v_call: TRBV11-2; cdr3_length: 14; clone_size: -; cdr3_aa: CASSFLGGNNEQFF; cdr3_nt: TGTGCCAGCAGCTTTTTAGGAGGGAACAATGAGCAGTTCTTC
d_call: -; j_call: TRBJ2-3; v_call: TRBV27; cdr3_length: 12; clone_size: -; cdr3_aa: CASSLQGDTQYF; cdr3_nt: TGTGCCAGCAGTTTACAGGGTGATACGCAGTATTTT
d_call: TRBD1; j_call: TRBJ2-7; v_call: TRBV5-1; cdr3_length: 13; clone_size: -; cdr3_aa: CASSGDSYYEQYF; cdr3_nt: TGCGCCAGCAGCGGGGACAGTTACTACGAGCAGTACTTC
d_call: TRBD1; j_call: TRBJ2-6; v_call: TRBV15; cdr3_length: 18; clone_size: -; cdr3_aa: CATSTSRDRGPGANVLTF; cdr3_nt: TGTGCCACCAGCACCTCCCGGGACAGGGGGCCTGGGGCCAACGTCCTGACTTTC
d_call: -; j_call: TRBJ1-1; v_call: TRBV9; cdr3_length: 12; clone_size: -; cdr3_aa: CASSPLGHEAFF; cdr3_nt: TGTGCCAGCAGTCCCCTGGGACATGAAGCTTTCTTT
d_call: -; j_call: TRBJ2-7; v_call: TRBV5-1; cdr3_length: 15; clone_size: -; cdr3_aa: CASSLGTVGSYEQYF; cdr3_nt: TGCGCCAGCAGCTTGGGCACAGTAGGGTCCTACGAGCAGTACTTC
d_call: -; j_call: TRBJ2-5; v_call: TRBV11-1; cdr3_length: 17; clone_size: -; cdr3_aa: CASRSRGLRGGQETQYF; cdr3_nt: TGTGCCAGCAGATCTAGGGGCCTCAGGGGAGGCCAAGAGACCCAGTACTTC
d_call: TRBD2; j_call: TRBJ2-7; v_call: TRBV27; cdr3_length: 15; clone_size: -; cdr3_aa: CASSPLAGETYEQYF; cdr3_nt: TGTGCCAGCAGTCCACTAGCGGGGGAAACCTACGAGCAGTACTTC
d_call: -; j_call: TRBJ1-4; v_call: TRBV27; cdr3_length: 16; clone_size: -; cdr3_aa: CASSFSRVGDNEKLFF; cdr3_nt: TGTGCCAGCAGTTTCAGCAGGGTGGGCGATAATGAAAAACTGTTTTTT
d_call: -; j_call: TRBJ1-1; v_call: TRBV19; cdr3_length: 15; clone_size: -; cdr3_aa: CASSIVGGGNTEAFF; cdr3_nt: TGTGCCAGTAGTATAGTAGGTGGAGGGAACACTGAAGCTTTCTTT
d_call: -; j_call: TRBJ2-7; v_call: TRBV9; cdr3_length: 13; clone_size: -; cdr3_aa: CASSDGQAYEQYF; cdr3_nt: TGTGCCAGCAGCGACGGACAAGCCTACGAGCAGTACTTC
d_call: -; j_call: TRBJ1-2; v_call: TRBV30; cdr3_length: 14; clone_size: -; cdr3_aa: CAWSVGRINYGYTF; cdr3_nt: TGTGCCTGGAGTGTCGGCAGAATTAACTATGGCTACACCTTC
d_call: -; j_call: TRBJ2-7; v_call: TRBV15; cdr3_length: 17; clone_size: -; cdr3_aa: CATSRPPDRGETYEQYF; cdr3_nt: TGTGCCACCAGCAGACCCCCAGACCGTGGGGAAACCTACGAGCAGTACTTC
d_call: -; j_call: TRBJ2-7; v_call: TRBV28; cdr3_length: 15; clone_size: -; cdr3_aa: CASSLGPRSSYEQYF; cdr3_nt: TGTGCCAGCAGTCTTGGGCCGAGGAGCTCCTACGAGCAGTACTTC
d_call: TRBD2; j_call: TRBJ2-3; v_call: TRBV19; cdr3_length: 17; clone_size: -; cdr3_aa: CASSIPGLAPSTDTQYF; cdr3_nt: TGTGCCAGTAGTATCCCGGGACTAGCGCCGAGCACAGATACGCAGTATTTT
d_call: -; j_call: TRBJ2-7; v_call: TRBV11-2; cdr3_length: 14; clone_size: -; cdr3_aa: CASSLPYKDYEQYF; cdr3_nt: TGTGCCAGCAGCTTACCATATAAAGACTACGAGCAGTACTTC
d_call: TRBD1; j_call: TRBJ1-2; v_call: TRBV4-2; cdr3_length: 17; clone_size: -; cdr3_aa: CASSSHFSGGAGYGYTF; cdr3_nt: TGTGCCAGCAGCTCCCACTTTTCAGGGGGCGCCGGCTATGGCTACACCTTC
d_call: -; j_call: TRBJ2-7; v_call: TRBV19; cdr3_length: 14; clone_size: -; cdr3_aa: CASSRGWNGGEQYF; cdr3_nt: TGTGCCAGTAGCCGAGGGTGGAACGGGGGCGAGCAGTACTTC
d_call: -; j_call: TRBJ1-1; v_call: TRBV6-5; cdr3_length: 15; clone_size: -; cdr3_aa: CASSYSKGPNTEAFF; cdr3_nt: TGTGCCAGCAGTTACTCAAAGGGACCTAACACTGAAGCTTTCTTT
d_call: -; j_call: TRBJ1-1; v_call: TRBV13; cdr3_length: 16; clone_size: -; cdr3_aa: CASSSPLTGLDTEAFF; cdr3_nt: TGTGCCAGCAGCTCCCCCCTGACCGGGTTGGACACTGAAGCTTTCTTT
d_call: -; j_call: TRBJ2-7; v_call: TRBV7-9; cdr3_length: 12; clone_size: -; cdr3_aa: CASGPGFGEQYF; cdr3_nt: TGTGCCTCGGGGCCAGGATTCGGCGAGCAGTACTTC
d_call: -; j_call: TRBJ2-1; v_call: TRBV7-6; cdr3_length: 15; clone_size: -; cdr3_aa: CASSKTWEPYNEQFF; cdr3_nt: TGTGCCAGCAGCAAGACCTGGGAACCCTACAATGAGCAGTTCTTC
d_call: TRBD2; j_call: TRBJ2-3; v_call: TRBV28; cdr3_length: 19; clone_size: -; cdr3_aa: CASTNGGLARALNTDTQYF; cdr3_nt: TGTGCCAGCACTAATGGGGGACTAGCGCGGGCATTAAACACAGATACGCAGTATTTT
d_call: -; j_call: TRBJ1-1; v_call: TRBV7-2; cdr3_length: 14; clone_size: -; cdr3_aa: CASSTDLIVTRAFF; cdr3_nt: TGTGCCAGCAGCACAGACTTAATAGTGACACGGGCTTTCTTT
d_call: TRBD2; j_call: TRBJ2-1; v_call: TRBV28; cdr3_length: 16; clone_size: -; cdr3_aa: CASSPGLAVTYNEQFF; cdr3_nt: TGTGCCAGCAGTCCCGGACTAGCGGTAACCTACAATGAGCAGTTCTTC
d_call: -; j_call: TRBJ1-4; v_call: TRBV27; cdr3_length: 14; clone_size: -; cdr3_aa: CASRSLTTNEKLFF; cdr3_nt: TGTGCCAGCAGGTCCTTAACAACTAATGAAAAACTGTTTTTT
d_call: TRBD1; j_call: TRBJ1-2; v_call: TRBV5-6; cdr3_length: 15; clone_size: few; cdr3_aa: CASSSGQGAWYGYTF; cdr3_nt: TGTGCCAGCAGCTCGGGACAGGGGGCATGGTATGGCTACACCTTC
d_call: TRBD1; j_call: TRBJ2-1; v_call: TRBV6-5; cdr3_length: 13; clone_size: -; cdr3_aa: CASSYQTGDQQFF; cdr3_nt: TGTGCCAGCAGTTACCAAACAGGGGATCAGCAGTTCTTC